This is a list of T cell receptor beta chains from one sample in a study of T-cell reconstitution after alpha-beta-depleted transplantation in children. One entry per CDR3 protein results from TCRdb running MiXCR on the PCR reads. Of 200,000 to 250,000 distinct CDR3 sequences in the sample, around 9.9% were seen once. This material consisted of PBMCs, taken before TCRalphabeta/CD19-depleted stem cell transplant. These receptors came from a child younger than two with acute myeloid leukemia, due to receive a stem cell transplant. CDR3s include the opening cysteine and the closing phenylalanine or tryptophan. The order of the fields is D gene, J gene, clone size, V gene, CDR3 DNA, CDR3 protein. The D gene is left open where the match is weak. Where a row states a size, it is once, few, many or the class of an expanded clone; other rows omit it.

D gene: NA
J gene: TRBJ1-6
clone size: many
V gene: TRBV20-1
CDR3 DNA: TGCAGTGCTAGAGAACGGGGGGTTAATTCACCCCTCCACTTT
CDR3 protein: CSARERGVNSPLHF

D gene: NA
J gene: TRBJ1-2
clone size: many
V gene: TRBV2
CDR3 DNA: TGTGCCAGCAGTGTAACAGGGAACTATGGCTACACCTTC
CDR3 protein: CASSVTGNYGYTF

D gene: NA
J gene: TRBJ1-6
clone size: few
V gene: TRBV21-1
CDR3 DNA: TGTGCCAGCGGCAAAGGAACGGAACATAATTCACCCCTCCACTTT
CDR3 protein: CASGKGTEHNSPLHF

D gene: NA
J gene: TRBJ2-7
clone size: many
V gene: TRBV5-1
CDR3 DNA: TGCGCCAGCAGCTTGGGTCACAGGGCACCCTACGAGCAGTACTTC
CDR3 protein: CASSLGHRAPYEQYF

D gene: NA
J gene: TRBJ2-5
clone size: NA
V gene: TRBV20-1
CDR3 DNA: TGCAGTGCTAGAGATCGCACAGCGTTGGAGACCCAGTACTTC
CDR3 protein: CSARDRTALETQYF

D gene: TRBD1
J gene: TRBJ1-6
clone size: NA
V gene: TRBV2
CDR3 DNA: TGTGCCAGCAGCCAACAGGGGTCGGGAGATTCACCCCTCCACTTT
CDR3 protein: CASSQQGSGDSPLHF

D gene: TRBD1
J gene: TRBJ1-5
clone size: few
V gene: TRBV19
CDR3 DNA: TGTGCCAGTAGGAGGACAGGGGGAAGAGGTCAGCCCCAGCATTTT
CDR3 protein: CASRRTGGRGQPQHF

D gene: NA
J gene: TRBJ1-1
clone size: many
V gene: TRBV20-1
CDR3 DNA: TGCAGTGCTAGGGCCTCCTCCGACCTTAACACTGAAGCTTTCTTT
CDR3 protein: CSARASSDLNTEAFF

D gene: TRBD2
J gene: TRBJ2-7
clone size: many
V gene: TRBV6-1
CDR3 DNA: TGTGCCAGCAGGCCCCGACTAGCGGGGCTATACGAGCAGTACTTC
CDR3 protein: CASRPRLAGLYEQYF

D gene: NA
J gene: TRBJ2-3
clone size: many
V gene: TRBV30
CDR3 DNA: TGTGCCTGGAGTGCTATGGGGGGCTTGACAGATACGCAGTATTTT
CDR3 protein: CAWSAMGGLTDTQYF

D gene: NA
J gene: TRBJ1-5
clone size: many
V gene: TRBV20-1
CDR3 DNA: TGCAGTGCTTCATTAAGTGGCAGGGATCAGCCCCAGCATTTT
CDR3 protein: CSASLSGRDQPQHF

D gene: NA
J gene: TRBJ2-3
clone size: many
V gene: TRBV7-7
CDR3 DNA: TGTGCCAGCAGCTTAGCGGCCTACCCTAACACAGATACGCAGTATTTT
CDR3 protein: CASSLAAYPNTDTQYF

D gene: TRBD1
J gene: TRBJ1-1
clone size: many
V gene: TRBV7-9
CDR3 DNA: TGTGCCAGCAGCCCCGATGGGACAGGATTGGGTGAAGCTTTCTTT
CDR3 protein: CASSPDGTGLGEAFF

D gene: NA
J gene: TRBJ1-5
clone size: many
V gene: TRBV7-2
CDR3 DNA: TGTGCCAGCAGCTTAGTGGGGGTCGGCAATCAGCCCCAGCATTTT
CDR3 protein: CASSLVGVGNQPQHF

D gene: NA
J gene: TRBJ1-2
clone size: NA
V gene: TRBV29-1
CDR3 DNA: TGCAGCGTTGGGATGCTGGACTCCTTGGACTATGGCTACACCTTC
CDR3 protein: CSVGMLDSLDYGYTF

D gene: NA
J gene: TRBJ2-2
clone size: NA
V gene: TRBV11-3
CDR3 DNA: TGTGCCAGCGCCCGGGACGGAGTCAAAAACACCGGGGAGCTGTTTTTT
CDR3 protein: CASARDGVKNTGELFF

D gene: NA
J gene: TRBJ2-7
clone size: NA
V gene: TRBV7-8
CDR3 DNA: TGTGCCAGCAGCTTGGGGGACTACGAGCAGTACTTC
CDR3 protein: CASSLGDYEQYF

D gene: TRBD2
J gene: TRBJ2-3
clone size: many
V gene: TRBV24-1
CDR3 DNA: TGTGCCACCAGTCCTGCGGGAGTAACAGATACGCAGTATTTT
CDR3 protein: CATSPAGVTDTQYF

D gene: NA
J gene: TRBJ2-3
clone size: many
V gene: TRBV5-4
CDR3 DNA: TGTGCCAGCAGCTTGGGGGTGTCCGTTCTGGATACGCAGTATTTT
CDR3 protein: CASSLGVSVLDTQYF

D gene: NA
J gene: TRBJ1-1
clone size: many
V gene: TRBV15
CDR3 DNA: TGTGCCACCAGCGCACAGGGCCGTCCTGAAGCTTTCTTT
CDR3 protein: CATSAQGRPEAFF

D gene: NA
J gene: TRBJ1-1
clone size: NA
V gene: TRBV27
CDR3 DNA: TGTGCCAGCAGGGGGTCGACGAGAGGGAACACTGAAGCTTTCTTT
CDR3 protein: CASRGSTRGNTEAFF

D gene: TRBD1
J gene: TRBJ1-6
clone size: many
V gene: TRBV10-3
CDR3 DNA: TGTGCCATCAGTGCTCCGGGACAGGGGTATTCACCCCTCCACTTT
CDR3 protein: CAISAPGQGYSPLHF

D gene: NA
J gene: TRBJ2-4
clone size: many
V gene: TRBV20-1
CDR3 DNA: TGCAGTGCTAGAGACTTCAGGGGCCAAACATTCCAGTACTTC
CDR3 protein: CSARDFRGQTFQYF

D gene: NA
J gene: TRBJ1-1
clone size: many
V gene: TRBV6-6
CDR3 DNA: TGTGCCAGCAGTTACGGTGAAGCTTTCTTT
CDR3 protein: CASSYGEAFF

D gene: NA
J gene: TRBJ2-1
clone size: many
V gene: TRBV5-1
CDR3 DNA: TGCGCCAGCAGGTGGGACTCCCAAGCTTTAAATGAGCAGTTCTTC
CDR3 protein: CASRWDSQALNEQFF

D gene: NA
J gene: TRBJ1-1
clone size: many
V gene: TRBV5-1
CDR3 DNA: TGCGCCAGCAGCTTGGCCGGGAGAAGCTTGAACACTGAAGCTTTCTTT
CDR3 protein: CASSLAGRSLNTEAFF

D gene: NA
J gene: TRBJ2-5
clone size: many
V gene: TRBV7-2
CDR3 DNA: TGTGCCAGCAGCCGACAGGAAGAGACCCAGTACTTC
CDR3 protein: CASSRQEETQYF

D gene: NA
J gene: TRBJ2-5
clone size: many
V gene: TRBV21-1
CDR3 DNA: TGTGCCAGCAGCAAAGTTCGGGACAGGGGAGAGACCCAGTACTTC
CDR3 protein: CASSKVRDRGETQYF